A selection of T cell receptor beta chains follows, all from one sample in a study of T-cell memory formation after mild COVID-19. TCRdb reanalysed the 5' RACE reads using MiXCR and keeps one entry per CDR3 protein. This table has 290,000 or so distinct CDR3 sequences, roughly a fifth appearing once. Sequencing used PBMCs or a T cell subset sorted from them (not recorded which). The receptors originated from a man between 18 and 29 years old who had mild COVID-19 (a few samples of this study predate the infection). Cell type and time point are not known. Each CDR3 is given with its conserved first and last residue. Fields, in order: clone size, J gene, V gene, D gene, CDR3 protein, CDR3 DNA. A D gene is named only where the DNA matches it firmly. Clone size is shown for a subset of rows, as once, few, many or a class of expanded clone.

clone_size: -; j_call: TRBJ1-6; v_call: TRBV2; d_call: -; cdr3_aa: CASTRNSPLHF; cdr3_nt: TGTGCCAGCACTAGGAATTCACCCCTCCACTTT
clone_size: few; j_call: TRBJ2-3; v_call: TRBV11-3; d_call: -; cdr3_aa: CASSLGMGSTDTQYF; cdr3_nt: TGTGCCAGCAGCCTCGGTATGGGTAGCACAGATACGCAGTATTTT
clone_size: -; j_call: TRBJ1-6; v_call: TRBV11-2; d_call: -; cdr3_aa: CASSLLGTVGSPLHF; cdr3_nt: TGTGCCAGCAGCTTATTGGGGACCGTGGGCTCACCCCTCCACTTT
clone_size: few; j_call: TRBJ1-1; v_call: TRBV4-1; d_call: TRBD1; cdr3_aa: CASKGSGQANTEAFF; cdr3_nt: TGCGCCAGCAAGGGCTCGGGACAGGCGAACACTGAAGCTTTCTTT
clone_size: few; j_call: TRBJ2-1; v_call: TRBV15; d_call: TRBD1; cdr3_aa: CATSTWGQGGNEQFF; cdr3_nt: TGTGCCACCAGCACCTGGGGACAGGGGGGGAATGAGCAGTTCTTC
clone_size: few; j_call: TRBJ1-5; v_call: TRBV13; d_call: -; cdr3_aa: CASSLSSGSQHF; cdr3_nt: TGTGCCAGCAGCTTATCTTCGGGTTCTCAGCATTTT
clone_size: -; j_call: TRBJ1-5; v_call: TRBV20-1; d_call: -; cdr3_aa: CSAAGITQPQHF; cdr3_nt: TGCAGTGCTGCAGGGATCACTCAGCCCCAGCATTTT
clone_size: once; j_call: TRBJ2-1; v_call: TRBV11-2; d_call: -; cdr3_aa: CASSLDGGGDEQFF; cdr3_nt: TGTGCCAGCAGCTTAGATGGGGGGGGCGATGAGCAGTTCTTC
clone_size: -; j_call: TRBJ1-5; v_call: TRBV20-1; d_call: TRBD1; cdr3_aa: CSARDQGAGGQPQHF; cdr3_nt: TGCAGTGCTAGAGACCAGGGGGCGGGAGGTCAGCCCCAGCATTTT
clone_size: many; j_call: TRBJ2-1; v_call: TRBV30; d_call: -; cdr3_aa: CAFRGDTYNEQFF; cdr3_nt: TGTGCCTTTCGGGGGGACACCTACAATGAGCAGTTCTTC
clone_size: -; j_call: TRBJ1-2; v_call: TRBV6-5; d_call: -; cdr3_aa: CASSYSRGRWDAKNYGYTF; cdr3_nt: TGTGCCAGCAGTTACTCGAGAGGCAGGTGGGACGCGAAGAACTATGGCTACACCTTC
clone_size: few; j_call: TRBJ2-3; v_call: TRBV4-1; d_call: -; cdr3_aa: CASSQDEGATDTQYF; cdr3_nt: TGCGCCAGCAGCCAAGATGAAGGGGCCACAGATACGCAGTATTTT
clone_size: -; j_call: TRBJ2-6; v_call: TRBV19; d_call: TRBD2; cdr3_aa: CASQGGGALGANVLTF; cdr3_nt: TGTGCCAGTCAGGGCGGGGGGGCGCTCGGGGCCAACGTCCTGACTTTC
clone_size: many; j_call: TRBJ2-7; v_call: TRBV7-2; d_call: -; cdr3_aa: CASSTTYEQYF; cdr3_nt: TGTGCCAGCAGCACCACCTACGAGCAGTACTTC
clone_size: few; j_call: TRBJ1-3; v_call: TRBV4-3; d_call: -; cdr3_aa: CASSRISAYNSGNTIYF; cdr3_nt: TGCGCCAGCAGCAGGATTTCAGCTTACAACTCTGGAAACACCATATATTTT
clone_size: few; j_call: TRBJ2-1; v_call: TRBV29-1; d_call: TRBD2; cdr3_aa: CSVERTSGGAEQFF; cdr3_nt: TGCAGCGTTGAACGGACTAGCGGGGGAGCTGAGCAGTTCTTC
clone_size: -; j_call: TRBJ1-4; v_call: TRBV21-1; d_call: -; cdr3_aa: CASSKGPTEMKNCFF; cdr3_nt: -
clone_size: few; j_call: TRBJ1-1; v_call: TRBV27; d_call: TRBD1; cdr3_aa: CASSLIERWDRAAEAFF; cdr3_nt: TGTGCCAGCAGTTTAATTGAGAGGTGGGACAGGGCCGCTGAAGCTTTCTTT
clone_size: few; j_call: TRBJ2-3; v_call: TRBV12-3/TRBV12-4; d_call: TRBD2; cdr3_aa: CASSLSGGSDTQYF; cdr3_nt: TGTGCCAGCAGCCTTAGCGGGGGATCAGATACGCAGTATTTT
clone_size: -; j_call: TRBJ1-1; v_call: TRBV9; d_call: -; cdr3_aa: CASSVSSSWGTEAFF; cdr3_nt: TGTGCCAGCAGCGTATCATCTTCGTGGGGGACTGAAGCTTTCTTT
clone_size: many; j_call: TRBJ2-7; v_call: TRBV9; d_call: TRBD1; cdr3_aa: CASSAEGQREQYF; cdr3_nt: TGTGCCAGCAGCGCAGAGGGACAGCGCGAGCAGTACTTC
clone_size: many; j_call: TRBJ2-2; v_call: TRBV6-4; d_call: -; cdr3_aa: CASSETSTGELFF; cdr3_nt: TGTGCCAGCAGTGAGACTAGCACCGGGGAGCTGTTTTTT
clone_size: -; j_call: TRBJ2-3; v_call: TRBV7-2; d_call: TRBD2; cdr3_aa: CAGTAAGGEDTQYF; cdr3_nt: TGTGCCGGCACCGCAGCGGGGGGAGAAGATACGCAGTATTTT
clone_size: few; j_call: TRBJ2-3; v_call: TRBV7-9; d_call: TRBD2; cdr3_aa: CASTTRRRGGADTQYF; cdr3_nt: TGTGCCAGCACCACCCGGCGGCGGGGGGGAGCGGATACGCAGTATTTT
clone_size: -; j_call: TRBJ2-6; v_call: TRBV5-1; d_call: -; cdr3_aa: CASSWMDRQFSGANVLTF; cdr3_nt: TGCGCCAGCAGCTGGATGGACAGACAATTTTCTGGGGCCAACGTCCTGACTTTC
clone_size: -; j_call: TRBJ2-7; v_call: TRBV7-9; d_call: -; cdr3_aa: CASSLVGGGSEQYF; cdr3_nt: TGTGCCAGCAGCTTAGTAGGAGGGGGGAGCGAGCAGTACTTC
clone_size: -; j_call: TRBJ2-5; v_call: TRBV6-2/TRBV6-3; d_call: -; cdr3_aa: CASTKDERQETQYF; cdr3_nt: TGTGCCAGCACCAAAGATGAGAGGCAAGAGACCCAGTACTTC
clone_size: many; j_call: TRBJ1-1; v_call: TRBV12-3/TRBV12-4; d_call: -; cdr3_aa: CASSRTEAFF; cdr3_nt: TGTGCCAGCAGCCGTACTGAAGCTTTCTTT
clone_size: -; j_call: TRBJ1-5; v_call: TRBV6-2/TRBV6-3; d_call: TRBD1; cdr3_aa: CASSLWDRVNQPQHF; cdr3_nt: TGTGCCAGCAGCCTCTGGGACAGGGTCAATCAGCCCCAGCATTTT
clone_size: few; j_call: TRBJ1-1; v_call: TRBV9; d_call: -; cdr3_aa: CASSLMGGMIPEAFF; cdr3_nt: TGTGCCAGCAGCCTGATGGGGGGTATGATCCCTGAAGCTTTCTTT
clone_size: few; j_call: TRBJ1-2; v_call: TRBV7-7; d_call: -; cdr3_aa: CASSPTLGKKDGYTF; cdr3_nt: TGTGCCAGCAGCCCAACCTTGGGTAAAAAGGATGGCTACACCTTC
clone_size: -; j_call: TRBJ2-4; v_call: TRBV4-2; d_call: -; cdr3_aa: CASSQEAPGEPHIQYF; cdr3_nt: TGTGCCAGCAGCCAAGAAGCACCGGGGGAGCCTCACATTCAGTACTTC
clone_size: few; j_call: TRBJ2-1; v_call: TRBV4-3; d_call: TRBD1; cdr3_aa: CASSQEWDREGREQFF; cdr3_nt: TGCGCCAGCAGCCAAGAATGGGACAGGGAAGGTCGTGAGCAGTTCTTC
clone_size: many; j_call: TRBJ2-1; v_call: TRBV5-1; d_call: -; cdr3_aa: CASSLSYNEQFF; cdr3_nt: TGCGCCAGCAGCTTGTCGTACAATGAGCAGTTCTTC
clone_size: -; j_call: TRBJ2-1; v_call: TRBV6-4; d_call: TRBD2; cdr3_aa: CASSEGAGGVQFF; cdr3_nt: TGTGCCAGCAGTGAGGGGGCGGGGGGAGTGCAGTTCTTC
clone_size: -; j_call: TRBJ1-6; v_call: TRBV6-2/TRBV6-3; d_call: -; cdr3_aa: CASSYSEQHNSPLHF; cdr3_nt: TGTGCCAGCAGTTACTCAGAACAGCATAATTCACCCCTCCACTTT
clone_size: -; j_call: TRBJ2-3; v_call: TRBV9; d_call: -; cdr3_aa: CASSVKPATDTQYF; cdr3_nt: TGTGCCAGCAGCGTCAAGCCGGCCACAGATACGCAGTATTTT
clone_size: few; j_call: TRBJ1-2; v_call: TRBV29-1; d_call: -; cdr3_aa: CSCAEVHYGYTF; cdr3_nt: TGCAGCTGCGCAGAGGTTCACTATGGCTACACCTTC
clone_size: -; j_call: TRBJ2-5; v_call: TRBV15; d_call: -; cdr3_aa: CATSRVPLSGTQYF; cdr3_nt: TGTGCCACCAGCAGGGTACCCCTGAGTGGGACCCAGTACTTC
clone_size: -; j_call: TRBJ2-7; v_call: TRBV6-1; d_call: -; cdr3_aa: CASRAGITYEQYF; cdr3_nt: TGTGCCAGCAGGGCGGGGATCACCTACGAGCAGTACTTC
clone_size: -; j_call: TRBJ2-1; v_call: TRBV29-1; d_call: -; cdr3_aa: CSASKGAGDEQFF; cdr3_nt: TGCAGCGCGTCCAAAGGGGCCGGGGATGAGCAGTTCTTC
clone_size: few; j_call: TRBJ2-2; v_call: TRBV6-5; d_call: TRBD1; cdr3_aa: CASSYSGRGPNTGELFF; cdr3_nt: TGTGCCAGCAGTTACTCTGGCAGGGGGCCGAACACCGGGGAGCTGTTTTTT